This TCR beta chain was captured in a study of T cell responses to AZD1222 COVID-19 vaccine. TCRdb's table, derived via immunoSEQ multiplex PCR, lists solely in-frame clones and lacks some. The table records 150,000 to 200,000 clones, 88% of them present only once. CDR3 length: 15 amino acids. Germline V CDR1 and CDR2: MNHEY, SMNVEV (reference sequence). The junction had 3 bases not matched to a gene; V was cut back by 1 base and J by 7 bases. This chain joins TRBV27 and TRBJ2-1; 11 bases match TRBD2. The TCR originated in an adult who received the AZD1222 COVID-19 vaccine. This specimen was peripheral blood, taken 28 days after the second AZD1222 dose. The CDR3 protein is CASSLLTSGVNEQFF. CDR3 DNA sequence: TGTGCCAGCAGTTTATTGACTAGCGGGGTTAATGAGCAGTTCTTC.